The clone carrying this T cell receptor (beta chain) has more than one count but fewer than ten. Its antigen remains unidentified. The data are from a study of CD8+ T cells in alopecia areata. The sequencing template was cDNA reverse transcribed from extracted RNA. Method: immunoSEQ multiplex PCR; TCRdb's copy keeps in-frame clones and lacks some. The table shows some 200,000 clones, with roughly 53% occurring only once. Treatment noted: oral pan-JAK inhibitor, 5-10 mg twice daily. The CDR3 length is 14 residues. With 8 bases removed from V and 2 bases from J, the gap between germline ends came to 13 bases. CDR1 is LNHNV and CDR2 is YYDKDF in the germline V gene (reference sequence). Study outcomes and limitations: Mice showed clearer TCR sharing than patients did, a gap that was possibly HLA-related.

This TCR derives from a human donor with alopecia areata. The material was CD8+ T cells sorted from blood, obtained at week 24, from a patient treated with tofacitinib. The chain links TRBV15 to TRBJ2-1; D may correspond to TRBD1 or TRBD2 (5 bases each). The CDR3 loop is CATSLGDPYNEQFF. CDR3 DNA: TGTGCCACCTCGCTGGGGGACCCCTACAATGAGCAGTTCTTC.